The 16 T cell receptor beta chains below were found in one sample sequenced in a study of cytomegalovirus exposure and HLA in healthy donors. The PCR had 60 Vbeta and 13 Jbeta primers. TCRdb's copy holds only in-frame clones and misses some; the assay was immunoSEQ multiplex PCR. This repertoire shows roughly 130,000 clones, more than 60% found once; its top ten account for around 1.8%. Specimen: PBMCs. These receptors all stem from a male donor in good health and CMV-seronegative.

CDR3 sequence reads: CASSVDRTVTGELFF. The CDR3 DNA reads TGTGCCAGCAGCGTAGATAGGACTGTAACCGGGGAGCTGTTTTTT. The rearrangement links TRBV9 to TRBJ2-2; D possibly corresponds to TRBD2 (5 bases). The CDR3 totals 15 residues. V lost 0 bases, J lost 5 bases, and 11 bases lay in between. Germline V gene lookup returns CDR1 SGDLS and CDR2 YYNGEE.

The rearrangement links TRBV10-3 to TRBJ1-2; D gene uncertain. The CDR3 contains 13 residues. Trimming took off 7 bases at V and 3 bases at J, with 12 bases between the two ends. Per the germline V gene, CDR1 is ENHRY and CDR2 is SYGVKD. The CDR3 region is CAITDTWDYGYTF. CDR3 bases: TGTGCCATCACCGACACGTGGGACTATGGCTACACCTTC.

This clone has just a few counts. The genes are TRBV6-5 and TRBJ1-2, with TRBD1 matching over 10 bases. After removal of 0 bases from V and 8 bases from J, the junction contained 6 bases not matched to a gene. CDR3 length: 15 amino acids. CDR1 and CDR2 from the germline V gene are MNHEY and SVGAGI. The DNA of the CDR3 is TGTGCCAGCAGTTACTCGACAGGGGGCCGGGGAGGCTACACCTTC. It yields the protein CASSYSTGGRGGYTF.

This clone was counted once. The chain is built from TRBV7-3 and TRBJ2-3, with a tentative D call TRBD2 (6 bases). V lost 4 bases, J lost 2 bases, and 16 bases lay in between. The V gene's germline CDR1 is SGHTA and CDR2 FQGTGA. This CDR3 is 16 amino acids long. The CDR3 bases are TGTGCCAGCAGCTCCCCCCAGCGGGTTAACACAGATACGCAGTATTTT. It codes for CASSSPQRVNTDTQYF.

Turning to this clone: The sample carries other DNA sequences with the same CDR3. This CDR3 reads CASSYSGTGELFF. The CDR3 DNA reads TGCGCCAGCAGCTACTCAGGGACCGGGGAGCTGTTTTTT. The chain is built from TRBV5-1 and TRBJ2-2, with D possibly being TRBD1 (5 bases). The CDR3 totals 13 residues. The germline V and J ends were trimmed by 3 bases and 5 bases, with 8 bases remaining between them. Germline V lookup: CDR1 SGHRS, CDR2 YFSETQ.

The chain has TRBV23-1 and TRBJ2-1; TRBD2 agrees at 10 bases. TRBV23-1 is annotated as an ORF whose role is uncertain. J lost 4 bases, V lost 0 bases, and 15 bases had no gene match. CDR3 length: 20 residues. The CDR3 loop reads CASSQSGIRRGLAIYNEQFF. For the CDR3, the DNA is TGCGCCAGCAGTCAATCGGGCATCCGGCGGGGACTAGCGATTTACAATGAGCAGTTCTTC.

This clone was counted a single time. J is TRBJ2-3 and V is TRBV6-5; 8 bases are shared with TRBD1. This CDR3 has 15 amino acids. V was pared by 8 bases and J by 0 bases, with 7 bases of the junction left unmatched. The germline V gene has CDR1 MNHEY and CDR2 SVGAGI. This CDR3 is CASQRQGYSTDTQYF. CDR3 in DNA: TGTGCCAGCCAGCGACAGGGGTACAGCACAGATACGCAGTATTTT.

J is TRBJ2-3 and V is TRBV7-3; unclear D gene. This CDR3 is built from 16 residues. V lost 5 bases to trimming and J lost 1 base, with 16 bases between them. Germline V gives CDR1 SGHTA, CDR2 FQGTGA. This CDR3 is CASSPGWSPGTDTQYF. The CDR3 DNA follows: TGTGCCAGCAGCCCCGGTTGGAGTCCCGGCACAGATACGCAGTATTTT.

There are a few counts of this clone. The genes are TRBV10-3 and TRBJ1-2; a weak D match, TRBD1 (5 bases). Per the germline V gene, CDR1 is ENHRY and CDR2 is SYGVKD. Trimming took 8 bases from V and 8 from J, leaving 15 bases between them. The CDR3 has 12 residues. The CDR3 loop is CAIRGTNIGYTF. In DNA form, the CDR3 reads TGTGCCATCCGGGGGACGAACATCGGCTACACCTTC.

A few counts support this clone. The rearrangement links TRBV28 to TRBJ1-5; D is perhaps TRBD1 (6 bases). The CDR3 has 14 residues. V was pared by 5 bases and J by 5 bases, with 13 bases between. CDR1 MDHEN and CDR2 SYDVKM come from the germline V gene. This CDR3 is CASSEGTSYQPQHF. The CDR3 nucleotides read TGTGCCAGCAGTGAAGGGACATCTTATCAGCCCCAGCATTTT.

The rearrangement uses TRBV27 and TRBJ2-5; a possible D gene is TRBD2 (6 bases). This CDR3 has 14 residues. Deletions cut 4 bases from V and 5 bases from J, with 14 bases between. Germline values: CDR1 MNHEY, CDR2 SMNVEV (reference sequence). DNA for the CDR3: TGTGCCAGCAGTTCCGGGGGTTATTGGGAGACCCAGTACTTC. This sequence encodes CASSSGGYWETQYF.

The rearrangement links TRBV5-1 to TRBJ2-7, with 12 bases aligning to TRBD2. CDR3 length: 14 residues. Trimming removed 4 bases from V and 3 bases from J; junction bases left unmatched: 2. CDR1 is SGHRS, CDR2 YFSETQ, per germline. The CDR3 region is CASSPLAGGYEQYF. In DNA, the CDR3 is TGCGCCAGCAGCCCACTAGCGGGGGGCTACGAGCAGTACTTC.

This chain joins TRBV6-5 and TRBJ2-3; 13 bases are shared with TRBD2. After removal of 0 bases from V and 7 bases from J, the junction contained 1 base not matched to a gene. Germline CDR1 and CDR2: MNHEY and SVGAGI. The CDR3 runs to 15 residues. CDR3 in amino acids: CASSYSTSGGYTQYF. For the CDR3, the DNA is TGTGCCAGCAGTTACTCGACTAGCGGGGGGTATACGCAGTATTTT.

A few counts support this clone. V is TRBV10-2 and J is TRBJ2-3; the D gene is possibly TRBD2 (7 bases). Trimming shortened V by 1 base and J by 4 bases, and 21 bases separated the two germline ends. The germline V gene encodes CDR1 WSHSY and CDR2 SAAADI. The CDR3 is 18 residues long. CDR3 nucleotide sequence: TGCGCCAGCAGTGAGTTAGTAAGCTCGAGGGGGGGTGCAGATACGCAGTATTTT. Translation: CASSELVSSRGGADTQYF.

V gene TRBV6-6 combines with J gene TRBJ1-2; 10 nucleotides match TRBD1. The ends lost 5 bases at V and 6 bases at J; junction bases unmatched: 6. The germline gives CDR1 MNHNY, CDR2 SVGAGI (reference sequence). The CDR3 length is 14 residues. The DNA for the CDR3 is TGTGCCAGCAGTCTGACAGGGGGCTGGGATGGCTACACCTTC. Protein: CASSLTGGWDGYTF.

DNA of the CDR3: TGTGCCAGCAGCTTAGTTCCTCCCAGGTCCTCCTACAATGAGCAGTTCTTC. Protein: CASSLVPPRSSYNEQFF. The chain combines TRBV7-6 with TRBJ2-1; no reliable D call. Germline CDR1 reads SGHVS; CDR2 reads FNYEAQ. V lost 1 base to trimming and J lost 0 bases, with 13 bases between them. The CDR3 covers 17 residues. Full variable domain (outside the CDR3, taken from reference TRBV7-6 and TRBJ2-1): GAGVSQSPRYKVTKRGQDVALRCDPISGHVSLYWYRQALGQGPEFLTYFNYEAQQDKSGLPNDRFSAERPEGSISTLTIQRTEQRDSAMYRCASSLVPPRSSYNEQFFGPGTRLTVL.